This T cell receptor beta chain emerged from a study of T cell clonality in common variable immunodeficiency. Generated by immunoSEQ multiplex PCR, the TCRdb table keeps only in-frame clones and is missing some. The sample holds around 55,000 clones, and no clone turns up only once. J was trimmed by 6 bases and V by 7 bases; bases with no gene match: 3. The CDR3 has 13 amino acids. From germline, CDR1 is LNHDA and CDR2 SQIVND (reference sequence). This clone was detected many times. Sequencing ends 3 residues short of the CDR3 end; the germline J gene provides the rest. This clonotype originated in a person between 18 and 75 years old in good health. The sample consisted of peripheral blood mononuclear cells. This chain connects TRBV19 to TRBJ1-4; 9 bases map to TRBD1. The CDR3 DNA, read in part, is TGTGCCAGTAAGGGGACAGGGTATGAAAAA. This translates into CASKGTGYEK. The whole CDR3 sequence reads CASKGTGYEKLFF. The variable domain in full, with the rest retrieved from reference TRBV19 and TRBJ1-4, is DGGITQSPKYLFRKEGQNVTLSCEQNLNHDAMYWYRQDPGQGLRLIYYSQIVNDFQKGDIAEGYSVSREKKESFPLTVTSAQKNPTAFYLCASKGTGYEKLFFGSGTQLSVL.